This TCR beta chain was sequenced during a study of PD-1 blockade in classical Hodgkin lymphoma. Each patient experienced a relapse that followed autologous stem cell transplantation, and brentuximab vedotin exposure varied. With magnetic negative selection, CD4+ T cells were purified from PBMCs that had been thawed. In germline, CDR1 is MNHNY, CDR2 SVGAGI (reference sequence). Trimming stripped 6 bases from V and 6 bases from J, with 12 bases between. The CDR3 totals 13 residues. The repertoire was sequenced with immunoSEQ multiplex PCR; TCRdb's copy has only in-frame clones and lacks some. Counted here are around 13,000 clones, roughly nine tenths occurring once; the ten biggest clones make up more than 0.4%. Findings and limits, study-wide: CD8+ TCR diversity did not rise significantly by C4D1, unlike CD4+.

As to this clone: Antigen specificity is unknown.

The material was CD4+ T cells from blood, obtained at baseline. V usage is TRBV6-6 and J usage is TRBJ2-1; a weak D match, TRBD2 (7 bases). The source is a human donor with classical Hodgkin lymphoma. In DNA form, the CDR3 reads TGTGCCAGCAGCCCCCGGGGGGCCAATGAGCAGTTCTTC. Its protein is CASSPRGANEQFF.